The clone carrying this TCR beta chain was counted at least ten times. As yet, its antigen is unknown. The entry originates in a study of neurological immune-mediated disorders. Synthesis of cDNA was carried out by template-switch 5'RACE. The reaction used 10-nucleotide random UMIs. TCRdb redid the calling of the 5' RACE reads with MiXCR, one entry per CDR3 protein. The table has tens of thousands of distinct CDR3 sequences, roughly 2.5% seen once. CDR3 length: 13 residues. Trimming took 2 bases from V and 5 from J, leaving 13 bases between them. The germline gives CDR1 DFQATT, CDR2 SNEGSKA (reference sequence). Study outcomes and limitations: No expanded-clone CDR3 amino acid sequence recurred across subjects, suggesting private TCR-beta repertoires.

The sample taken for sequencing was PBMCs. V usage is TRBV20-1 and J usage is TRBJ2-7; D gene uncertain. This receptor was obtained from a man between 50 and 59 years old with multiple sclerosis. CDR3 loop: CSARLEPLNEQYF. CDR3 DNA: TGCAGTGCTAGATTAGAACCCTTGAACGAGCAGTACTTC.